This entry lists 24 T cell receptor beta chains sequenced from one sample in a study of T cell responses to AZD1222 COVID-19 vaccine. Data came from immunoSEQ multiplex PCR; TCRdb stores just in-frame clones and leaves some out. Of about 99,000 clones listed, about 85% were seen once; the top ten hold 2.5% to 3%. The specimen was peripheral blood, collected on day 0 of AZD1222 vaccination. The receptors were gathered from an adult in good health.

This rearrangement joins TRBV7-3 to TRBJ2-3, with D possibly matching TRBD2 (6 bases). The germline V gene encodes CDR1 SGHTA and CDR2 FQGTGA. The CDR3 covers 16 residues. Deletions cut 3 bases from V and 2 bases from J, with 15 bases between. This CDR3 reads CASSFISAGITDTQYF. The CDR3 coding sequence is TGTGCCAGCAGCTTTATTAGCGCGGGGATCACAGATACGCAGTATTTT. Full variable domain (outside the CDR3, taken from reference TRBV7-3 and TRBJ2-3): GAGVSQTPSNKVTEKGKYVELRCDPISGHTALYWYRQSLGQGPEFLIYFQGTGAADDSGLPNDRFFAVRPEGSVSTLKIQRTERGDSAVYLCASSFISAGITDTQYFGPGTRLTVL.

This clone was picked up one time. One end of the junction varies from germline; a read error may be responsible. CDR3: CASTPGEGNTGELFF. CDR3 coding DNA: TGTGCTAGCACCCCCGGGGAGGGGAACACCGGGGAGCTGTTTTTT. This chain connects TRBV7-7 to TRBJ2-2; TRBD2 agrees at 7 bases. From germline, CDR1 is SSHAT and CDR2 FNYEAQ (reference sequence). CDR3 length: 15 amino acids. Drawing the rest from reference TRBV7-7 and TRBJ2-2, the complete variable domain is GAGVSQSPRYKVTKRGQDVTLRCDPISSHATLYWYQQALGQGPEFLTYFNYEAQPDKSGLPSDRFSAERPEGSISTLTIQRTEQRDSAMYRCASTPGEGNTGELFFGEGSRLTVL.

The DNA of the CDR3 is TGTGCCAGCTCACTCGGGACAGGCTCCCAAGAGACCCAGTACTTC. It yields the protein CASSLGTGSQETQYF. V is TRBV18 and J is TRBJ2-5; 8 bases map to TRBD1. The germline V gene encodes CDR1 KGHSH and CDR2 LQKENI. After removal of 4 bases from V and 1 base from J, the junction contained 5 bases not matched to a gene. The CDR3 totals 15 residues.

The V and J genes are TRBV4-2 and TRBJ1-2; D remains unclear. Trimming stripped 1 base from V and 6 bases from J, with 3 bases between. This CDR3 region has 11 residues. CDR1 and CDR2 (germline): LGHNA, YNFKEQ. The CDR3, as DNA: TGTGCCAGCAGCCAAGTAGATGGCTACACCTTC. Protein product: CASSQVDGYTF.

This chain links TRBV6-6 with TRBJ1-1, with D possibly matching TRBD1 (6 bases). Germline V gives CDR1 MNHNY, CDR2 SVGAGI (reference sequence). The CDR3 is made up of 16 amino acids. V shed 2 bases and J shed 1 base, with 14 bases lying between them. The CDR3 here is CASSYESSQGNTEAFF. As DNA, the CDR3 is TGTGCCAGCAGTTACGAGTCCTCACAGGGGAACACTGAAGCTTTCTTT.

CDR3 in DNA: TGTGCCAGCAGTCGGGACAGTTCAGGAAACACCATATATTTT. Its translation is CASSRDSSGNTIYF. The gene calls are TRBV2 and TRBJ1-3; 7 bases match TRBD1. The CDR3 consists of 14 residues. The germline CDR1 and CDR2 sequences are SNHLY and FYNNEI. The V and J ends lost 5 bases and 4 bases, in that order; junction bases with no gene match: 5.

This chain uses TRBV7-2 with TRBJ1-2, with unresolved D. V lost 5 bases and J lost 11, with 18 bases in between. Germline loops: CDR1 SGHTA, CDR2 FQGNSA. This CDR3 is 13 amino acids long. The CDR3 spells CASSPQPPVGYTF. In DNA, the CDR3 is TGTGCCAGCAGCCCCCAACCACCCGTGGGGTACACCTTC.

This clone was recorded only once. V gene TRBV11-3 combines with J gene TRBJ2-3; a weak D match, TRBD2 (5 bases). The CDR3 consists of 15 residues. Germline CDR1 is SGHNT and CDR2 is YENEEA. V was cut by 5 bases and J by 1 base, with 13 bases left in between. CDR3 nucleotides: TGTGCCAGCAGCGACTATAGCGAGCGCACAGATACGCAGTATTTT. This codes for CASSDYSERTDTQYF.

The chain recombines TRBV13 with TRBJ1-1; the match to TRBD1 covers 9 bases. The CDR3 consists of 16 residues. Per germline, CDR1 PRHDT and CDR2 FYEKMQ (reference sequence). J gave up 7 bases and V 5 bases, and 14 bases lay outside the gene matches. The CDR3 coding sequence is TGTGCCAGCAGCCCGGGGACAGGGAGGATTGCCGGTGAAGCTTTCTTT. The encoded protein is CASSPGTGRIAGEAFF.

The V call is TRBV7-3, the J call TRBJ1-1; no reliable D call. Germline-derived CDR1 and CDR2 are SGHTA and FQGTGA. This CDR3 contains 14 residues. V lost 5 bases, J lost 7 bases, and 17 bases lay in between. Written as DNA, the CDR3 is TGTGCCAGCAGCGAGACCGGGCGAACCTTTGAAGCTTTCTTT. This gives the protein CASSETGRTFEAFF.

The chain links TRBV30 to TRBJ2-3; D not certain. V was trimmed by 3 bases and J by 5 bases, leaving 12 bases between them. The CDR3 is made up of 13 amino acids. CDR1 and CDR2 (germline): GTSNPN, SVGIG (reference sequence). The CDR3 DNA sequence: TGTGCCTGGAGGGGTTGGTTTGGAGATACGCAGTATTTT. Residues: CAWRGWFGDTQYF.

The CDR3 loop reads CASGLAGTTGELFF. CDR3 DNA sequence: TGTGCCAGCGGACTAGCGGGAACAACCGGGGAGCTGTTTTTT. The chain recombines TRBV27 with TRBJ2-2, with 12 bases fitting TRBD2. Losses at the gene ends were 8 bases for V and 5 bases for J; bases not matched to a gene: 3. The CDR3 extends over 14 amino acids. Germline loops: CDR1 MNHEY, CDR2 SMNVEV (reference sequence).

V and J are TRBV2 and TRBJ2-4; 8 bases are shared with TRBD1. V lost 6 bases to trimming and J lost 1 base; unmatched junction nucleotides: 5. The CDR3 loop spans 15 amino acids. CDR1 SNHLY and CDR2 FYNNEI come from the germline V gene. The CDR3 DNA sequence: TGTGCCAGCAGGACAGGGGATAGGGCCAAAAACATTCAGTACTTC. This translates into CASRTGDRAKNIQYF.

The J gene is TRBJ2-7, the V gene TRBV11-2, with 16 positions matching TRBD2. This CDR3 region has 16 residues. V trimming: 5 bases; J trimming: 5 bases; junction bases outside the gene matches: 6. Germline V gives CDR1 SGHAT, CDR2 FQNNGV. The CDR3 loop is CASSKGLAGGPDEQYV. CDR3 nucleotide sequence: TGTGCCAGCAGCAAGGGACTAGCGGGAGGGCCGGACGAGCAGTACGTC.

The chain couples TRBV19 to TRBJ2-1, with TRBD2 identical over 8 bases. Per the germline V gene, CDR1 is LNHDA and CDR2 is SQIVND (reference sequence). The V and J ends lost 4 bases and 9 bases, in that order; junction bases with no gene match: 11. The CDR3 is made up of 15 amino acids. DNA of the CDR3: TGTGCCAGTAGTAACCGGGGGGGCTTTTTGGGTGAGCAGTTCTTC. This gives the protein CASSNRGGFLGEQFF. Filled out from reference TRBV19 and TRBJ2-1, the complete variable domain reads DGGITQSPKYLFRKEGQNVTLSCEQNLNHDAMYWYRQDPGQGLRLIYYSQIVNDFQKGDIAEGYSVSREKKESFPLTVTSAQKNPTAFYLCASSNRGGFLGEQFFGPGTRLTVL.

The chain couples TRBV4-1 to TRBJ2-7; D possibly matches TRBD1 or TRBD2 (6 bases each). From germline, CDR1 is MGHRA and CDR2 YSYEKL. The CDR3 extends over 16 amino acids. V was trimmed by 5 bases and J by 2 bases, leaving 19 bases between them. The CDR3 region is CASSTDGGPGPYEQYF. As DNA, the CDR3 is TGCGCCAGCAGCACGGATGGGGGGCCAGGCCCCTACGAGCAGTACTTC.

The chain couples TRBV19 to TRBJ1-6; 10 bases agree with TRBD1. The CDR3 is 16 residues long. CDR1 is LNHDA, CDR2 SQIVND, per germline (reference sequence). The V and J ends lost 5 bases and 10 bases, in that order; junction bases with no gene match: 11. CDR3 loop: CASSFPGQGISSPLHF. The CDR3 DNA sequence: TGTGCCAGTAGTTTTCCGGGACAGGGGATCAGCTCACCCCTCCACTTT.

The sample holds one count of this clone. The chain is built from TRBV3-1 (or the pseudogene TRBV3-2) and TRBJ1-1; the match to TRBD1 covers 8 bases. J was trimmed by 3 bases and V by 8 bases; bases with no gene match: 8. This CDR3 comprises 14 residues. Germline V lookup: CDR1 LGHDT, CDR2 YNNKEL (reference sequence). CDR3 sequence (DNA): TGTGCCAGCGGGGAAACAGGGGGTCACACTGAAGCTTTCTTT. Its protein product is CASGETGGHTEAFF.

A note on this clone: An end of the junction does not agree with germline; a read error may underlie this. The CDR3 region has the DNA TGTGCCAGCAGCAGGACAGAATACAATGAGCAGTTCTTC. Amino acids: CASSRTEYNEQFF. The chain recombines TRBV5-1 with TRBJ2-1; D is perhaps TRBD1 (6 bases). The CDR3 runs 13 residues. The germline V gene encodes CDR1 SGHRS and CDR2 YFSETQ.

Notes on this clone: Mismatch with germline at one junction end may stem from a read error. The chain has TRBV5-1 and TRBJ1-2; 10 bases fit TRBD1. The CDR3 consists of 14 residues. Germline-derived CDR1 and CDR2 are SGHRS and YFSETQ. The CDR3 DNA sequence: TGTGCCAGCAGCTTGGACAGGGGGAAGTATGGCTACACCTTC. It yields the protein CASSLDRGKYGYTF. Filled out from reference TRBV5-1 and TRBJ1-2, the complete variable domain reads KAGVTQTPRYLIKTRGQQVTLSCSPISGHRSVSWYQQTPGQGLQFLFEYFSETQRNKGNFPGRFSGRQFSNSRSEMNVSTLELGDSALYLCASSLDRGKYGYTFGSGTRLTVV.

The chain couples TRBV11-2 to TRBJ2-5; D is uncertain. V lost 0 bases and J lost 5, with 10 bases in between. Germline V gene data show CDR1 as SGHAT and CDR2 as FQNNGV. The CDR3 consists of 14 residues. CDR3 coding DNA: TGTGCCAGCAGCTTAGATGGAACCGGGGAGACCCAGTACTTC. This sequence encodes CASSLDGTGETQYF.

V usage is TRBV5-1 and J usage is TRBJ2-7; D might be TRBD1 or TRBD2, each matching 6 bases. Germline CDR1 is SGHRS and CDR2 is YFSETQ. V dropped 5 bases and J dropped 4 bases, with 16 bases sitting between them. The CDR3 spans 14 residues. The CDR3, as DNA: TGCGCCAGCAGTCGAGAAGGGGGGATTTACGAGCAGTACTTC. As protein: CASSREGGIYEQYF. Full variable domain (remainder filled in from reference TRBV5-1 and TRBJ2-7): KAGVTQTPRYLIKTRGQQVTLSCSPISGHRSVSWYQQTPGQGLQFLFEYFSETQRNKGNFPGRFSGRQFSNSRSEMNVSTLELGDSALYLCASSREGGIYEQYFGPGTRLTVT.

The chain is built from TRBV7-2 and TRBJ1-4; TRBD1 might be the D (5 bases). The length of the CDR3 is 14 residues. Trimming shortened V by 4 bases and J by 1 base, and 7 bases separated the two germline ends. Germline V gene sequence: CDR1 SGHTA, CDR2 FQGNSA. The CDR3 sequence is CASSSDRTNEKLFF. In nucleotides, the CDR3 is TGTGCCAGCAGCTCAGACAGAACTAATGAAAAACTGTTTTTT.

The chain recombines TRBV4-3 with TRBJ1-3, with TRBD1 matching 8 bases. This CDR3 spans 14 amino acids. V lost 6 bases and J lost 2; bases outside the gene matches: 3. The germline CDR1 and CDR2 sequences are LGHNA and YSLEER. In DNA form, the CDR3 reads TGCGCCAGCAGTCAGGACAGGGCTGGAAACACCATATATTTT. This sequence encodes CASSQDRAGNTIYF.